This T cell receptor (beta chain) was identified in a study of a mutant IDH1 vaccine in newly diagnosed glioma. Study summary: Patients previously underwent radiotherapy, temozolomide, or both, and most underwent both. Study results and caveats: Immune responses induced by the vaccine were seen in just over 90% of patients, spanning multiple MHC alleles.

Regarding time point: week 5, during vaccination. Every single dose of the vaccine, 300 ug of mutant IDH1 20-mer peptide, came with topical imiquimod. This clone was counted between two and nine times. Its antigen is currently unknown. This table comes from immunoSEQ multiplex PCR, and its TCRdb copy is limited to in-frame clones, with some not included. Among 45,000 to 55,000 clones, roughly 78% were seen once, and the ten largest hold about 2%. This TCR came from a woman aged 40 to 55 with glioma. Sequencing was performed on PBMCs, taken from a glioma patient whose treatment included an IDH1 peptide vaccine.

The CDR3 coding sequence is TGTGCCACCTCCAGGGAGAGCAATCAGCCCCAGCATTTT. Translation: CATSRESNQPQHF. The J gene is TRBJ1-5, the V gene TRBV2, with D tentatively TRBD1 (5 bases). Germline V gene sequence: CDR1 SNHLY, CDR2 FYNNEI. Trimming stripped 10 bases from V and 1 base from J, with 11 bases between. This CDR3 is 13 amino acids long.